This TCR beta chain comes out of a study of cytomegalovirus exposure and HLA in healthy donors (dated 2017 in TCRdb). Study-wide context: In an earlier analysis of 550 to 750 of the donors, 250 to 350 Gb of sequence data and 117 million unique TCR beta sequences from 150 million to 200 million T cells were reported. About 280 gigabases of sequencing data and 91 million or so unique TCR sequences made up an early release that covered nearly 650 HLA-typed donors. The study was designed to test whether signatures of past pathogen exposure could be identified by cataloging public T cell receptors. Besides the first cohort of around 670 subjects, a separate validation cohort made up of roughly 120 different subjects was used. The T cell repertoires of around 670 subjects were profiled by immunosequencing and related to cytomegalovirus serostatus. An earlier analysis of 587 of the donors applied high-throughput TCR beta sequencing to assess whether each TCR beta V gene segment acted as functional or pseudogenic. A later genetic analysis took genome-wide SNP genotypes for about 60% of the roughly 670 donors and used that subset as a discovery cohort. Roughly five DR-DQ haplotypes were handled as single units for association and clustering because linkage in the cohort was strong. Donor age, sex, ethnicity and CMV serostatus were collected together with the repertoire data. Every repertoire in the discovery cohort had been generated on one and the same sequencing platform. To predict cytomegalovirus infection status, the study brought together high-throughput TCR immunosequencing, statistical association of individual TCRs with disease status, and machine learning. Both class I and class II loci were covered by HLA typing, at four-digit resolution. On average, 235,054 unique TCR beta nucleotide sequences were sequenced per donor among more than 350 genotyped donors of the cohort, with 15% to 20% of those sequences being non-productive. The genetic ancestry cluster associated with self-reported Caucasian donors included 80% to 90% of the roughly 400 genotyped donors. Rather than drawing on any new phenotypic data, the later analysis identified candidate immune exposures from TCR beta sequences and the way those sequences occurred across donors. A later analysis re-examined previously published TCR beta repertoires from 600 to 700 donors and added high-resolution HLA genotyping to investigate patterns of TCR occurrence. Typing coverage differed by locus: A, B, C, DRB1 and DQB1 were typed in about 620-640 donors, DQA1 in 500 to 550, DPA1 in around 610, and DPB1 in about 450. Paper-wide results and their limitations: In a later analysis, 15,000 to 20,000 TCR beta sequences were associated with specific HLA alleles at a false discovery rate of 0.05. This cohort had only TCR beta chains sequenced, and the lack of alpha or paired-chain data limited which features could be detected. Cytomegalovirus status was reported to be diagnosed by the classifier with high specificity and sensitivity in both the original and validation cohorts. When HLA alleles, especially DR and DQ, strongly co-occurred, TCR associations were difficult to assign to individual alleles. Because HLA typing was unavailable for some donors at each locus, only the typed subset was used in association tests. According to a later analysis, most CMV-associated TCR beta chains appeared to be HLA-restricted, and the HLA associations seemed to be driven largely by CMV exposure. A cluster of highly shared sequence variants was judged likely to be a technical artifact of the sequencing pipeline. Some IMGT-functional V segments, including TRBV6-2 and TRBV6-3, could not be distinguished by the 87-base-pair reads and were therefore excluded. The authors suggested that the approach could potentially be extended to other disease states and immunological phenotypes. Linkage disequilibrium might explain the correlated functional status among segregating V segments, but an unknown experimental factor could not be ruled out. In an earlier analysis of approximately 590 of the donors, most TCR beta V segments appeared in productive rearrangements about 87% or about 30% of the time, broadly matching IMGT annotations. A few of the identified cytomegalovirus-associated TCR beta chains were confirmed in vitro to be specific for cytomegalovirus antigens. According to a later analysis, parvovirus B19, influenza, CMV and Epstein-Barr virus appeared linked to several top co-occurrence clusters. Across donors, most TCR sequences were observed very rarely, whereas some public TCRs were present in many individuals. Because counts were too low, about 17 rarely observed V segments, including chromosome 9 orphons, were excluded from the earlier analysis of 587 of the donors. A later analysis found that HLA-associated TCR beta chains were more clonally expanded and had lower generation probabilities than equally common non-associated chains. Roughly uniform sequencing depth across donors was assumed in presence/absence analyses, although this assumption may not hold. In a later genetic analysis, a missense DCLRE1C variant was associated with V-gene and J-gene trimming of TCR beta chains, and the association was replicated in an independent cohort. According to a later analysis, TCR association rates differed among HLA loci, with DRB1 alleles showing the most associated TCRs and HLA-C alleles showing the fewest. The study gave a list of 150 to 200 TCR beta chains associated with cytomegalovirus. A further reported finding was that TCR beta sequences accurately predicted the HLA-A and HLA-B alleles for most subjects in the first cohort. Immune exposure information for the cohort was limited to CMV serostatus. According to a later genetic analysis, donors in an Asian-associated ancestry cluster had fewer N-insertions in productive TCRs than the roughly 700-donor mean.

The CDR3 holds 13 amino acids from the cysteine to the phenylalanine. Only the CDR3 DNA is retained, 39 bases long and in frame from the first base. According to the germline V gene, CDR1 reads SNHLY and CDR2 reads FYNNEI. The V end loses 7 bases and the J end loses 0 bases, and a stretch of 7 bases separates them. The library relied on the immunoSEQ multiplex PCR assay. For the multiplex PCR, a mixture combining 60 forward primers for TCR Vbeta segments and 13 reverse primers for TCR Jbeta segments was used. The CDR3 region of rearranged TCR beta genes was amplified from genomic DNA by a multiplex PCR assay. On the Illumina HiSeq System, the amplified TCR beta libraries were sequenced as 87-base-pair reads. The original pipeline was this. A later analysis tallied roughly 76 million unique TCR beta chains across the 600 to 700 repertoires, and around 10 million of those chains were shared by two or more donors. To remove PCR and sequencing errors, raw reads were error-corrected and collapsed into unique sequences using a nearest-neighbor algorithm that merged closely related sequences. Alignment of CDR3 sequences to IMGT reference sequences was used to assign V, D and J gene segments. For a sequence to be retained, a match of at least six nucleotides was required to both a V gene segment and a J gene segment. Rearrangements were called productive when the CDR3 lacked stop codons and stayed in frame with V and J; all others were non-productive. Following IMGT convention, CDR3 was defined as the stretch from the second conserved V-encoded cysteine up to the conserved J-encoded phenylalanine. In an earlier analysis of more than 550 of the donors, sequences lacking an unambiguous match to a single V gene segment were excluded. In an earlier analysis of about 590 of the donors, a V segment was called functional when productive rearrangements were above 56.7%, and segregating when the standard deviation between donors exceeded 5%. To diagnose cytomegalovirus status from the catalog of TCR beta chain sequences, a statistical classification framework was built. V and J gene assignment, in a later analysis, came from comparing TCR nucleotide sequences with IMGT/GENE-DB human TR gene sequences. Using the TCRdist pipeline, a later analysis assigned CDR3 sequences along with most-parsimonious VDJ recombination scenarios. In a later analysis, each TCR beta chain was defined by its CDR3 amino acid sequence together with its V-gene family, and reads lacking a unique V-gene family were excluded. To address suspected cross-contamination and a sequencing artifact, a later analysis removed around 600 highly shared, low-generation-probability nucleotide sequences. A later analysis calculated a clonal expansion index for each public chain from normalized within-repertoire ranks of inferred template counts. Generation probabilities in a later analysis came from a VDJ recombination model fitted to out-of-frame rearrangements, and those results were checked against IGoR. A later analysis scored TCR-TCR, TCR-HLA and TCR-CMV co-occurrence with hypergeometric tests, applying a repertoire-size bias correction to TCR pairs. To estimate false discovery rates, a later analysis permuted the HLA or CMV assignments 20 times. A later analysis grouped co-occurring TCRs with DBSCAN, adding TCRdist sequence similarity when clustering within HLA-allele-positive subsets. Repertoires with fewer than 30,000 or more than 120,000 public chains were left out of co-occurrence clustering, as were five repertoires with anomalous nucleotide sharing. TCRdb carries this immuneACCESS record with in-frame sequences only. Its versions omit some clonotypes, under half of them owing to an unresolved V gene in the studies checked, with the rest unexplained. The DNA gave D and trimming, while V, J and clone size come from that table. A total of tens of thousands of clones appear in this sample, 80% to 90% of them only once. Around 3.7% of the sample is held by the ten biggest clonotypes.

To note about this clone: Its specific antigen is unknown. Base qualities are not provided; no much larger clone lies one nucleotide away.

In total, 630 or so healthy bone marrow donors made up the cohort. All cohort members were sampled while nominally healthy, although unrecorded immune exposures were likely present. The donor tested CMV seropositive, placing the donor among the approximately 290 seropositive members of the cohort. A peripheral blood sample was collected from each donor, and TCR beta sequencing was performed on peripheral blood mononuclear cells. Genomic DNA was extracted from the blood cell samples with the Qiagen DNeasy Blood Extraction Kit. The sequenced sample consisted of PBMCs. Rearrangement joined TRBV2 to TRBJ1-5; the best D guess is TRBD1, with 5 bases matching. The TCR was taken from a man aged 25 to 40 in good health and CMV-seropositive. The CDR3 here reads CASTGLSNQPQHF. The DNA is as follows: TGTGCCAGCACAGGGCTTAGCAATCAGCCCCAGCATTTT.